The 27 T cell receptor beta chains in this list originate from one sample, sequenced in a study of blood T cells in healthy people across ages. The second PCR ran roughly 6 to 12 cycles with a sample-barcoded 5' primer and J-beta primers. TCRdb processed the 5' RACE reads anew with MiXCR; each CDR3 protein has one entry. The sample lists approximately 400,000 distinct CDR3 sequences; 52% were seen once. The sequencing input was blood. The receptors here all came from a man aged 55 to 70 in good health.

A few counts support this clonotype. The chain couples TRBV9 to TRBJ2-7; D may correspond to TRBD1 or TRBD2 (5 bases each). The CDR3 spans 14 residues. The V gene's germline CDR1 is SGDLS and CDR2 YYNGEE. The V end was cut by 0 bases, the J end by 3 bases, with 10 bases between. The CDR3, as DNA: TGTGCCAGCAGCGTAGGGGGCGGACTCTACGAGCAGTACTTC. Its translation is CASSVGGGLYEQYF.

This clonotype showed up just a few times. V and J are TRBV27 and TRBJ2-1; D is ambiguous. The CDR3 is 11 residues long. Germline loops: CDR1 MNHEY, CDR2 SMNVEV (reference sequence). Here the CDR3 DNA reads TGTGTGGTGGGCTTAGGAGATGAGCAGTTCTTC. This encodes CVVGLGDEQFF.

This clonotype was counted a few times. J is TRBJ2-4 and V is TRBV11-3; 7 bases are shared with TRBD1. The DNA end is more similar to TRBJ2-5, so the J call may be wrong. The germline V gene encodes CDR1 SGHNT and CDR2 YENEEA. The CDR3 is made up of 13 amino acids. The chain's CDR3 is CASSTVTGKTQYF. The CDR3 nucleotides are TGTGCCAGCAGCACAGTGACAGGGAAGACCCAGTACTTC.

The chain combines TRBV9 with TRBJ2-3, with 9 bases matching TRBD2. The ends lost 3 bases at V and 5 bases at J; junction bases unmatched: 7. This CDR3 spans 15 amino acids. Germline values: CDR1 SGDLS, CDR2 YYNGEE. CDR3 amino acids: CASSAREGLLDTQYF. CDR3 nucleotide sequence: TGTGCCAGCAGCGCGCGGGAGGGCCTCTTAGATACGCAGTATTTT.

Notes on this clonotype: One junction end disagrees with the germline gene, perhaps due to a read error. V and J are TRBV6-4 and TRBJ2-2; the D is unclear. Germline CDR1 and CDR2: MRHNA and SNTAGT. This CDR3 spans 13 amino acids. The CDR3 loop reads CPSTDINTGELFF. The CDR3 nucleotides read TGTCCCAGCACAGACATCAACACCGGGGAGCTGTTTTTT.

V usage is TRBV12-3 or TRBV12-4 and J usage is TRBJ2-6; weak D call: TRBD1 (6 bases). This CDR3 has 15 residues. V lost 6 bases and J 2 bases, leaving 11 bases between the germline ends. The DNA for the CDR3 is TGTGCCAGCAGAAAACAGGGAACTGGGGCCAACGTCCTGACTTTC. Its translation: CASRKQGTGANVLTF.

This clonotype was detected a few times. The chain has TRBV7-9 and TRBJ1-5; no clear D. V lost 1 base and J 6 bases, leaving 7 bases between the germline ends. The CDR3 is made up of 13 amino acids. Germline-derived CDR1 and CDR2 are SEHNR and FQNEAQ (reference sequence). The CDR3 region has the DNA TGTGCCAGCAGCTTAGGTGGAGTTCAGCCCCAGCATTTT. It yields the protein CASSLGGVQPQHF.

This chain links TRBV20-1 with TRBJ2-5; D ambiguous. V gave up 3 bases and J gave up 1 base, with 3 bases separating them. Germline loops: CDR1 DFQATT, CDR2 SNEGSKA (reference sequence). The CDR3 sequence is 11 residues long. In DNA form, the CDR3 reads TGCAGTGCTAGTTTCCAAGAGACCCAGTACTTC. It yields the protein CSASFQETQYF.

This clonotype appeared many times. The V gene is TRBV20-1, the J gene TRBJ1-6, with D perhaps TRBD1 (6 bases). The germline V gene encodes CDR1 DFQATT and CDR2 SNEGSKA (reference sequence). The CDR3 is 14 residues long. Deletions cut 5 bases from V and 7 bases from J, with 15 bases between. CDR3 in DNA: TGCAGTGCTCAGGCGCAGGGGATCAATTCACCCCTCCACTTT. This encodes CSAQAQGINSPLHF.

This clonotype was found a few times. The V and J genes are TRBV7-9 and TRBJ2-6, with D maybe TRBD1 (5 bases). Trimming shortened V by 2 bases and J by 2 bases, and 10 bases separated the two germline ends. This CDR3 comprises 16 residues. The germline V gene encodes CDR1 SEHNR and CDR2 FQNEAQ (reference sequence). CDR3 amino acids: CASSLNRGTGANVLTF. The CDR3 nucleotides read TGTGCCAGCAGCTTAAATAGGGGCACTGGGGCCAACGTCCTGACTTTC. Full variable domain (outside the CDR3, taken from reference TRBV7-9 and TRBJ2-6): DTGVSQNPRHKITKRGQNVTFRCDPISEHNRLYWYRQTLGQGPEFLTYFQNEAQLEKSRLLSDRFSAERPKGSFSTLEIQRTEQGDSAMYLCASSLNRGTGANVLTFGAGSRLTVL.

The chain recombines TRBV7-8 with TRBJ1-2; TRBD1 aligns across 9 bases. The V segment lost 2 bases and the J segment 3 bases; nucleotides outside the gene matches: 19. This CDR3 spans 20 amino acids. Germline loops: CDR1 SGHVS, CDR2 FQNEAQ. The DNA for the CDR3 is TGTGCCAGCAGCTTAAGGAGAGTTTTCATGAGTAGGACAGGGGACTATGGCTACACCTTC. This codes for CASSLRRVFMSRTGDYGYTF.

This sequence joins TRBV28 and TRBJ2-5, with 9 bases aligning to TRBD2. The ends lost 3 bases at V and 1 base at J; junction bases unmatched: 6. The length of the CDR3 is 16 residues. Germline V CDR1 and CDR2: MDHEN, SYDVKM. The CDR3 here is CASSLVGGRAQETQYF. The CDR3 nucleotides read TGTGCCAGCAGTTTGGTGGGCGGGAGGGCCCAAGAGACCCAGTACTTC.

In nucleotides, the CDR3 is TGTGCCAGCAGTTCGGGACTAGCGGCGGCTAATGAGCAGTTCTTC. Its protein product is CASSSGLAAANEQFF. The chain joins TRBV6-2 or TRBV6-3 to TRBJ2-1; 11 bases agree with TRBD2. V lost 4 bases, J lost 7 bases, and 6 bases stayed unmatched. This CDR3 spans 15 amino acids. The V gene's germline CDR1 is MNHEY and CDR2 SVGEGT.

J is TRBJ1-4 and V is TRBV10-3; D is undetermined. In germline, CDR1 is ENHRY, CDR2 SYGVKD. Trimming removed 7 bases at V and 3 bases at J, with 9 bases between. This CDR3 is built from 13 residues. In nucleotides, the CDR3 is TGTGCCATCACTCGAGACCCTAATGAAAAACTGTTTTTT. It specifies CAITRDPNEKLFF.

Points on this clonotype: Just one base apart from a much larger clone, this may be a read error. This chain uses TRBV12-3 or TRBV12-4 with TRBJ2-3; D is unresolved. CDR3 length: 14 amino acids. V was cut by 5 bases and J by 0 bases, with 9 bases left in between. The DNA for the CDR3 is TGTGCCAGCAGTCGCGCCGGAAGCACAGATACGCAGTATTTT. Its protein is CASSRAGSTDTQYF.

In its sample, this clonotype was seen a few times. The rearrangement links TRBV4-2 to TRBJ2-1, with 7 bases fitting TRBD1. The CDR3 runs 17 residues. The V and J ends lost 0 bases and 6 bases, in that order; junction bases with no gene match: 11. Germline V lookup: CDR1 LGHNA, CDR2 YNFKEQ. CDR3 nucleotides: TGTGCCAGCAGCCAAGAGGGGACAGTAACACCTTCCAATGAGCAGTTCTTC. It yields the protein CASSQEGTVTPSNEQFF.

This chain uses TRBV18 with TRBJ2-1; D unresolved. The CDR3 covers 12 residues. Germline V lookup: CDR1 KGHSH, CDR2 LQKENI. Deletions cut 4 bases from V and 6 bases from J, with 7 bases between. In DNA, the CDR3 is TGTGCCAGCTCACGACAAAGCAATGAGCAGTTCTTC. It encodes CASSRQSNEQFF.

This chain joins TRBV28 and TRBJ2-4, with 10 bases matching TRBD2. CDR1 is MDHEN, CDR2 SYDVKM, per germline. This CDR3 contains 20 residues. Trimming cost V 6 bases and J 0 bases; bases outside gene matches: 17. As DNA, the CDR3 is TGTGCCAGCAGCCCTCTATGGGTAGCGGGAGGACAGCTAGCCAAAAACATTCAGTACTTC. It encodes CASSPLWVAGGQLAKNIQYF. The whole variable domain, filled in from reference TRBV28 and TRBJ2-4, reads DVKVTQSSRYLVKRTGEKVFLECVQDMDHENMFWYRQDPGLGLRLIYFSYDVKMKEKGDIPEGYSVSREKKERFSLILESASTNQTSMYLCASSPLWVAGGQLAKNIQYFGAGTRLSVL.

The rearrangement joins TRBV29-1 to TRBJ2-1, with 9 positions matching TRBD2. CDR1 is SQVTM, CDR2 ANQGSEA, per germline. Losses at the gene ends were 7 bases for V and 3 bases for J; bases not matched to a gene: 7. The CDR3 has 14 amino acids. Here the CDR3 reads CSAGTSRNYNEQFF. For the CDR3, the DNA is TGCAGCGCGGGGACTAGCAGGAACTACAATGAGCAGTTCTTC.

The V call is TRBV28, the J call TRBJ1-2; TRBD1 might be the D (6 bases). The germline V and J ends were trimmed by 7 bases and 6 bases, with 12 bases remaining between them. Per the germline V gene, CDR1 is MDHEN and CDR2 is SYDVKM. This CDR3 is built from 12 residues. Here the CDR3 reads CASNTGIDGYTF. DNA of the CDR3: TGTGCCAGCAACACAGGGATAGATGGCTACACCTTC.

This clonotype has a handful of counts. V gene TRBV18 combines with J gene TRBJ2-5, with 9 bases aligning to TRBD1. In germline, CDR1 is KGHSH, CDR2 LQKENI. The V and J ends lost 0 bases and 2 bases, in that order; junction bases with no gene match: 7. The CDR3 spans 17 residues. The CDR3 DNA reads as TGTGCCAGCTCACCACCTAGCCCCGGGACAGGGCAAGAGACCCAGTACTTC. It is translated as CASSPPSPGTGQETQYF.

This clonotype was recorded at least ten times. The chain uses TRBV7-2 and TRBJ2-2, with TRBD1 as a possible D gene (5 bases). V lost 4 bases and J lost 1, with 7 bases in between. The CDR3 covers 14 residues. Germline CDR1 reads SGHTA; CDR2 reads FQGNSA. The CDR3 nucleotides read TGTGCCAGCAGCTCAACAGGGAACACCGGGGAGCTGTTTTTT. Protein: CASSSTGNTGELFF.

This clonotype was recorded many times. This rearrangement joins TRBV29-1 to TRBJ2-5; D possibly corresponds to TRBD1 (7 bases). Germline V gene data show CDR1 as SQVTM and CDR2 as ANQGSEA. The V end was cut by 6 bases, the J end by 4 bases, with 18 bases between. CDR3 size: 14 residues. This chain's CDR3 is CSVRQGLSPETQYF. CDR3 DNA: TGCAGCGTCCGACAGGGACTTTCCCCAGAGACCCAGTACTTC. The full variable domain, its missing parts supplied by reference TRBV29-1 and TRBJ2-5, is SAVISQKPSRDICQRGTSLTIQCQVDSQVTMMFWYRQQPGQSLTLIATANQGSEATYESGFVIDKFPISRPNLTFSTLTVSNMSPEDSSIYLCSVRQGLSPETQYFGPGTRLLVL.

The count of this clonotype is one. The CDR3 loop is CASSQVRSSGRHNHNEQFF. CDR3 bases: TGTGCCAGCAGCCAAGTTAGGTCTAGCGGGAGGCATAACCACAATGAGCAGTTCTTC. The V gene is TRBV3-1, the J gene TRBJ2-1; 11 bases match TRBD2. The junction had 13 bases not matched to a gene; V was cut back by 1 base and J by 5 bases. The CDR3 has 19 amino acids. CDR1 is LGHDT and CDR2 is YNNKEL in the germline V gene (reference sequence).

This sequence joins TRBV6-1 and TRBJ2-3; TRBD2 might be the D (6 bases). Trimming took 1 base from V and 6 from J, leaving 14 bases between them. CDR1 is MNHNS and CDR2 is SASEGT in the germline V gene. CDR3 length equals 15 residues. CDR3 DNA: TGTGCCAGCAGTGAAGTTACGGCGGGAAGGGATACGCAGTATTTT. It translates to CASSEVTAGRDTQYF.

V gene TRBV7-9 combines with J gene TRBJ2-5; TRBD2 matches at 9 bases. The V segment lost 0 bases and the J segment 3 bases; nucleotides outside the gene matches: 5. The CDR3 loop spans 16 amino acids. Germline CDR1 SEHNR, CDR2 FQNEAQ (reference sequence). The chain's CDR3 is CASSLAVTSGKETQYF. The CDR3, as DNA: TGTGCCAGCAGCTTAGCAGTGACTAGCGGCAAAGAGACCCAGTACTTC.

V and J are TRBV10-3 and TRBJ1-5; D is possibly TRBD1 (5 bases). The germline V gene encodes CDR1 ENHRY and CDR2 SYGVKD. V was clipped by 5 bases and J by 1 base, with 6 bases between them. The CDR3 covers 13 residues. Here the CDR3 DNA reads TGTGCCATCAGTCGACAGAGCAATCAGCCCCAGCATTTT. Protein sequence: CAISRQSNQPQHF.